One T cell receptor beta chain is described in this entry. Its cognate antigen is unknown. The data were produced by immunoSEQ multiplex PCR, yet TCRdb's version contains in-frame clones alone and is incomplete. The table lists about 30,000 clones, 65% to 80% of them singletons. The data were taken from a study of STAT5B mutations in CD4+ large granular lymphocyte leukemia. The CDR3 is 14 residues long. Germline V gives CDR1 SGHAT, CDR2 FQDESV (reference sequence). Findings and limits, study-wide: Without putative leukemic clones, patient CD4-sorted repertoires remained more clonal than healthy CD4+ repertoires. No patients shared main leukemic clonotypes, though around 24% appeared at low frequency elsewhere.

The receptor comes from a human donor in good health. The V and J genes are TRBV11-1 and TRBJ2-2; D not resolved. Material for sequencing was CD4+ T cells from blood buffy coats. The CDR3 DNA is TGTGCGACACGTGGGCGGAGAAACACCGGGGAGCTGTTTTTT. Its translation: CATRGRRNTGELFF.